The text below deals with one T cell receptor beta chain. Its antigen remains unidentified. These data are taken from a study of cytomegalovirus exposure and HLA in healthy donors. General study points: Among TCR sequences, most were rare, though some public TCRs appeared in many donors.

The donors formed part of the approximately 110-subject validation cohort, distinct from the roughly 660-subject first cohort. Sequencing was performed with immunoSEQ multiplex PCR; in TCRdb, only in-frame clones are kept and a portion is missing. Here the sample spans around 150,000 clones, more than 70% being singletons. Looked up from germline, CDR1 is SGHTA and CDR2 is FQGNSA. With V trimmed by 1 base and J by 4 bases, 3 bases remained unmatched. This CDR3 is built from 15 residues. The sequence came from a man aged 18 to 29 in good health and CMV-seronegative. This sequence joins TRBV7-2 and TRBJ2-3; 9 bases map to TRBD2. The specimen was PBMCs. The CDR3 here is CASSLEIAGADTQYF. CDR3 DNA sequence: TGTGCCAGCAGCTTAGAAATAGCGGGAGCAGATACGCAGTATTTT.